The entry below describes one TCR beta chain. TCRdb called the 5' RACE reads again in MiXCR, with one record for every CDR3 protein. The table records some 500,000 distinct CDR3 sequences, 22% of them present only once. The data originate from a study of identical twins. Germline V gene sequence: CDR1 DFQATT, CDR2 SNEGSKA (reference sequence). With 5 bases removed from V and 0 bases from J, the gap between germline ends came to 11 bases. The CDR3 contains 14 residues. The same data also went into a second study, on T cells expressing NK-cell markers. Per that study: Eight donors were sequenced, seven testing HCMV-seropositive and one testing seronegative.

This sequence joins TRBV20-1 and TRBJ2-1, with D perhaps matching TRBD1 (6 bases). The source is a woman aged 18-35 years in good health. Sequencing used CD4+ T cells sorted from blood. DNA for the CDR3: TGCAGTGCTGCCGGGACAAGCTCCTACAATGAGCAGTTCTTC. Translated: CSAAGTSSYNEQFF.